The 29 T cell receptor beta chains presented below share a single source sample, sequenced in a study of T cell changes during pregnancy in multiple sclerosis. Using immunoSEQ multiplex PCR, the repertoire was profiled, and TCRdb retains in-frame clones only, with some absent. This sample has around 65,000 clones, with around nine tenths found just once. The sample was peripheral blood, taken in the first trimester of pregnancy. These TCRs come from a female donor in good health, enrolled as a control in a pregnancy study.

The V call is TRBV5-5, the J call TRBJ1-5; D is ambiguous. V shed 2 bases and J shed 9 bases, with 12 bases lying between them. The CDR3 totals 13 residues. CDR1 is SGHKS, CDR2 YYEKEE, per germline (reference sequence). The CDR3 loop is CASSFDTLGPQHF. CDR3 nucleotide sequence: TGTGCCAGCAGCTTCGACACCCTGGGGCCCCAGCATTTT.

The chain joins TRBV2 to TRBJ1-1, with D possibly being TRBD1 (5 bases). The CDR3 has 13 amino acids. Germline CDR1 SNHLY, CDR2 FYNNEI. The V and J ends lost 5 bases and 4 bases respectively, with 11 bases between them. The CDR3 reads CASSRYGGTEAFF. The CDR3 nucleotides read TGTGCCAGCAGTCGGTACGGGGGCACTGAAGCTTTCTTT.

The chain carries TRBV2 and TRBJ1-1; D possibly corresponds to TRBD1 (5 bases). CDR1 and CDR2 (germline): SNHLY, FYNNEI. The CDR3 sequence is 13 residues long. Trimming left V 5 bases short and J 8 bases short, with 15 bases between. This chain's CDR3 is CASSRTGVREAFF. Written as DNA, the CDR3 is TGTGCCAGCAGTCGGACGGGGGTAAGGGAAGCTTTCTTT. The whole variable domain, filled in from reference TRBV2 and TRBJ1-1, reads EPEVTQTPSHQVTQMGQEVILRCVPISNHLYFYWYRQILGQKVEFLVSFYNNEISEKSEIFDDQFSVERPDGSNFTLKIRSTKLEDSAMYFCASSRTGVREAFFGQGTRLTVV.

V usage is TRBV10-1 and J usage is TRBJ2-5, with a weak D call TRBD2 (6 bases). Germline CDR1 WNHNN, CDR2 SYGVQD (reference sequence). V lost 3 bases to trimming and J lost 5 bases, with 19 bases between them. The CDR3 totals 16 residues. As DNA, the CDR3 is TGCGCCAGCAGTGATCTAGCGTACCTTTCGTGGGAGACCCAGTACTTC. Translation: CASSDLAYLSWETQYF.

The CDR3 nucleotides read TGTGCCAGCAGCCAGCCCGGACTAGCGTACCAAGAGACCCAGTACTTC. This translates into CASSQPGLAYQETQYF. This rearrangement joins TRBV5-4 to TRBJ2-5, with 9 bases that match TRBD2. The CDR3 has 16 residues. Germline CDR1 is SGHNT and CDR2 is YYREEE (reference sequence). V was clipped by 4 bases and J by 0 bases; unmatched bases: 7.

The chain has TRBV7-2 and TRBJ2-7; D is possibly TRBD2 (5 bases). Germline V lookup: CDR1 SGHTA, CDR2 FQGNSA. CDR3 length: 14 residues. V gave up 2 bases and J gave up 4 bases, with 12 bases separating them. This chain's CDR3 is CASSLMGEEYEQYF. CDR3 DNA: TGTGCCAGCAGCTTAATGGGAGAGGAGTACGAGCAGTACTTC. Full variable domain (remainder filled in from reference TRBV7-2 and TRBJ2-7): GAGVSQSPSNKVTEKGKDVELRCDPISGHTALYWYRQSLGQGLEFLIYFQGNSAPDKSGLPSDRFSAERTGGSVSTLTIQRTQQEDSAVYLCASSLMGEEYEQYFGPGTRLTVT.

V usage is TRBV5-6 and J usage is TRBJ2-3, with 7 bases fitting TRBD1. Per the germline V gene, CDR1 is SGHDT and CDR2 is YYEEEE. This CDR3 is 15 amino acids long. V lost 4 bases, J lost 1 base, and 6 bases stayed unmatched. The CDR3 here is CASSTLGTGTDTQYF. The CDR3 bases are TGTGCCAGCAGCACTCTTGGGACAGGCACAGATACGCAGTATTTT.

The chain employs TRBV27 and TRBJ2-1; 9 nucleotides line up with TRBD1. This CDR3 is built from 17 residues. J was trimmed by 1 base and V by 6 bases; bases with no gene match: 10. The germline gives CDR1 MNHEY, CDR2 SMNVEV (reference sequence). The CDR3 protein is CASSGLGTGKSYNEQFF. The CDR3 DNA sequence: TGTGCCAGCAGCGGCCTTGGGACAGGGAAATCCTACAATGAGCAGTTCTTC.

The chain has TRBV18 and TRBJ2-7; the match to TRBD2 covers 14 bases. Germline CDR1 and CDR2: KGHSH and LQKENI. This CDR3 is 18 amino acids long. Trimming cost V 5 bases and J 1 base; bases outside gene matches: 10. The CDR3 DNA reads as TGTGCCAGCTCATACCTGGGACTAGCGGGAGCGGATTCCTACGAGCAGTACTTC. The encoded protein is CASSYLGLAGADSYEQYF.

In this sample, this clone turned up once. The V gene is TRBV4-2, the J gene TRBJ2-7, with 11 nucleotides matching TRBD1. This CDR3 is built from 16 residues. Germline-derived CDR1 and CDR2 are LGHNA and YNFKEQ. Trimming removed 2 bases from V and 2 bases from J; junction bases left unmatched: 5. CDR3 DNA sequence: TGTGCCAGCAGCCAACGGGGACAGGGGGGCACCTACGAGCAGTACTTC. It encodes CASSQRGQGGTYEQYF.

This clone has a single count. This sequence joins TRBV7-2 and TRBJ1-2, with TRBD1 matching 8 bases. J lost 5 bases, V lost 4 bases, and 15 bases had no gene match. This CDR3 region has 17 residues. Germline CDR1 is SGHTA and CDR2 is FQGNSA. CDR3 DNA sequence: TGTGCCAGCAGCTCCTTTCCGGGACAGGACTCTATTTATGGCTACACCTTC. It encodes CASSSFPGQDSIYGYTF.

The CDR3 reads CASSLGFPIYNEQFF. CDR3 coding DNA: TGCGCCAGCAGCTTGGGCTTCCCTATCTACAATGAGCAGTTCTTC. J is TRBJ2-1 and V is TRBV5-1; no firm D call. The V and J ends lost 0 bases and 3 bases respectively, with 10 bases between them. CDR3 length: 15 amino acids. Germline V gene lookup returns CDR1 SGHRS and CDR2 YFSETQ.

The rearrangement uses TRBV25-1 and TRBJ1-3; D possibly corresponds to TRBD1 (5 bases). V lost 5 bases and J 0 bases, leaving 11 bases between the germline ends. The CDR3 loop spans 15 amino acids. Germline CDR1 reads MGHDK; CDR2 reads SYGVNS. In nucleotides, the CDR3 is TGTGCCAGCAGTTTTGGGGCTTTCTCTGGAAACACCATATATTTT. As protein: CASSFGAFSGNTIYF.

The chain recombines TRBV2 with TRBJ1-2; 7 bases match TRBD1. CDR3 size: 13 residues. The germline V gene encodes CDR1 SNHLY and CDR2 FYNNEI. The V segment lost 4 bases and the J segment 4 bases; nucleotides outside the gene matches: 3. CDR3 nucleotides: TGTGCCAGCAGTGGGGACAGCGCCTATGGCTACACCTTC. Translation: CASSGDSAYGYTF.

The chain uses TRBV7-3 and TRBJ1-1; 8 bases are a match to TRBD1. The V segment lost 5 bases and the J segment 2 bases; nucleotides outside the gene matches: 10. Germline lookup yields CDR1 SGHTA and CDR2 FQGTGA. The length of the CDR3 is 16 residues. The CDR3 reads CASSKYTRGLNTEAFF. CDR3 coding DNA: TGTGCCAGCAGCAAATACACCAGGGGGCTTAACACTGAAGCTTTCTTT.

The V call is TRBV29-1, the J call TRBJ1-2; no reliable D call. The V gene lost 3 bases and the J gene lost 0 bases, with 8 bases spanning the gap. Looked up from germline, CDR1 is SQVTM and CDR2 is ANQGSEA. This CDR3 has 13 amino acids. The CDR3 sequence: CSVESNTNYGYTF. As DNA, the CDR3 is TGCAGCGTTGAGAGTAATACTAACTATGGCTACACCTTC. The variable domain in full, with the rest retrieved from reference TRBV29-1 and TRBJ1-2, is SAVISQKPSRDICQRGTSLTIQCQVDSQVTMMFWYRQQPGQSLTLIATANQGSEATYESGFVIDKFPISRPNLTFSTLTVSNMSPEDSSIYLCSVESNTNYGYTFGSGTRLTVV.

The J gene is TRBJ1-1, the V gene TRBV6-5; D ambiguous. The ends were cut back, 2 bases at V and 8 bases at J, with 6 bases in the middle. The germline V gene encodes CDR1 MNHEY and CDR2 SVGAGI. This CDR3 has 11 amino acids. The CDR3 protein is CASSYGREAFF. The DNA of the CDR3 is TGTGCCAGCAGTTACGGGAGGGAAGCTTTCTTT.

This clone was observed a single time. The chain recombines TRBV18 with TRBJ1-5, with D possibly matching TRBD1 (5 bases). Trimming removed 3 bases from V and 6 bases from J, with 9 bases in between. Germline assignment: CDR1 KGHSH and CDR2 LQKENI. CDR3 length: 13 residues. The CDR3 loop reads CASSPTEFQPQHF. In DNA form, the CDR3 reads TGTGCCAGCTCACCGACAGAGTTTCAGCCCCAGCATTTT.

The chain combines TRBV9 with TRBJ2-7; no firm D call. The germline gives CDR1 SGDLS, CDR2 YYNGEE. The CDR3 length is 14 residues. V lost 2 bases, J lost 3 bases, and 12 bases lay in between. DNA of the CDR3: TGTGCCAGCAGCGTCTCTGAGACAAACTACGAGCAGTACTTC. This codes for CASSVSETNYEQYF.

J is TRBJ2-6 and V is TRBV5-4; D ambiguous. The germline gives CDR1 SGHNT, CDR2 YYREEE (reference sequence). The CDR3 sequence is 14 residues long. V was cut by 2 bases and J by 1 base, with 4 bases left in between. CDR3 in DNA: TGTGCCAGCAGCTTTATGTCTGGGGCCAACGTCCTGACTTTC. This sequence encodes CASSFMSGANVLTF.

The chain employs TRBV5-6 and TRBJ2-5, with TRBD2 matching 9 bases. Looked up from germline, CDR1 is SGHDT and CDR2 is YYEEEE. The V gene end was trimmed by 4 bases and the J gene end by 7 bases; junction bases not matched to a gene: 14. The CDR3 consists of 16 residues. The chain's CDR3 is CASSPAGTSRGGTQYF. CDR3 DNA: TGTGCCAGCAGCCCCGCCGGGACTAGCAGAGGGGGGACCCAGTACTTC.

This clone appeared once. The V gene is TRBV4-3, the J gene TRBJ2-1, with TRBD1 identical over 7 bases. After removal of 0 bases from V and 10 bases from J, the junction contained 3 bases not matched to a gene. Germline lookup yields CDR1 LGHNA and CDR2 YSLEER. This CDR3 is 13 amino acids long. The CDR3 DNA reads as TGCGCCAGCAGCCAAGAGGAACAGGGGGAGCAGTTCTTC. Translating gives CASSQEEQGEQFF.

J is TRBJ2-1 and V is TRBV7-2, with 8 bases matching TRBD2. The V gene end was trimmed by 6 bases and the J gene end by 4 bases; junction bases not matched to a gene: 8. The CDR3 sequence is 15 residues long. Germline assignment: CDR1 SGHTA and CDR2 FQGNSA. The CDR3 bases are TGTGCCAGCAGTCCCCCTAGCGGGTTTTACAATGAGCAGTTCTTC. As protein: CASSPPSGFYNEQFF. The full variable domain, in which reference TRBV7-2 and TRBJ2-1 provide the parts outside the CDR3, is GAGVSQSPSNKVTEKGKDVELRCDPISGHTALYWYRQSLGQGLEFLIYFQGNSAPDKSGLPSDRFSAERTGGSVSTLTIQRTQQEDSAVYLCASSPPSGFYNEQFFGPGTRLTVL.

This chain uses TRBV4-1 with TRBJ2-5; D is unclear. The assigned J gene may be wrong: the sequence end matches TRBJ2-7 better. Germline V gene sequence: CDR1 MGHRA, CDR2 YSYEKL. This CDR3 is built from 14 residues. The CDR3 sequence is CASSQQHPNYEQYF. The CDR3 DNA follows: TGCGCCAGCAGCCAACAGCACCCTAACTACGAGCAGTACTTC.

The chain recombines TRBV9 with TRBJ2-2; the match to TRBD2 covers 11 bases. V lost 4 bases, J lost 0 bases, and 14 bases stayed unmatched. The CDR3 loop spans 20 amino acids. CDR1 is SGDLS, CDR2 YYNGEE, per germline. CDR3 coding DNA: TGTGCCAGCAGCTCTGCCGGGACTAGCGGTATGTACGCGAACACCGGGGAGCTGTTTTTT. Translation gives CASSSAGTSGMYANTGELFF.

The chain uses TRBV9 and TRBJ2-7; TRBD2 agrees at 7 bases. CDR1 is SGDLS and CDR2 is YYNGEE in the germline V gene. V gave up 0 bases and J gave up 5 bases; unmatched junction bases: 8. This CDR3 contains 15 residues. CDR3 in amino acids: CASSVEASGWDEQYF. In DNA form, the CDR3 reads TGTGCCAGCAGCGTAGAGGCTAGCGGATGGGACGAGCAGTACTTC.

This chain connects TRBV19 to TRBJ2-7, with D perhaps matching TRBD2 (5 bases). There are 15 residues in the CDR3. Trimming stripped 5 bases from V and 6 bases from J, with 20 bases between. The germline V gene encodes CDR1 LNHDA and CDR2 SQIVND (reference sequence). CDR3 in DNA: TGTGCCAGTAGTCCGGGGTCCCCCACTACGGCCGAGCAGTACTTC. Translation gives CASSPGSPTTAEQYF.

The rearrangement links TRBV6-5 to TRBJ2-1; D call uncertain. Germline CDR1 and CDR2: MNHEY and SVGAGI. The CDR3 spans 14 residues. Between the trimmed V and J ends, which lost 1 base and 7 bases, there was a span of 11 bases. CDR3 loop: CASSYLTSANEQFF. In DNA, the CDR3 is TGTGCCAGCAGTTACTTAACGAGTGCTAATGAGCAGTTCTTC.

V gene TRBV6-5 combines with J gene TRBJ2-7, with 9 bases fitting TRBD1. The CDR3 contains 15 residues. The V gene's germline CDR1 is MNHEY and CDR2 SVGAGI. The ends lost 0 bases at V and 5 bases at J; junction bases unmatched: 5. Here the CDR3 reads CASSYSGTGSNEQYF. CDR3 coding DNA: TGTGCCAGCAGTTACTCCGGGACAGGGTCCAACGAGCAGTACTTC.